Below are 28 T cell receptor beta chains sequenced from a single sample in a study of blood T cells in healthy people across ages. A sample-barcoded 5' primer and a J-beta primer mix were used in a second PCR of roughly 7 to 12 cycles. TCRdb redid the calling of the 5' RACE reads with MiXCR, one entry per CDR3 protein. The repertoire includes hundreds of thousands of distinct CDR3 sequences, around 27% of them detected once, and 25% to 30% sits in the top ten. Sequenced: blood. The source of these receptors is a woman aged 70-85 years in good health.

CDR3 loop: CASSPDGARTSPLHF. CDR3 coding DNA: TGTGCCAGCTCTCCGGACGGGGCGAGGACTTCACCCCTCCACTTT. The V and J genes are TRBV5-4 and TRBJ1-6, with a tentative D call TRBD1 (5 bases). Trimming removed 7 bases at V and 9 bases at J, with 20 bases between. Germline CDR1 is SGHNT and CDR2 is YYREEE (reference sequence). This CDR3 has 15 amino acids.

This clonotype was seen at least ten times. The CDR3 loop reads CASSTLTSGSGETQYF. DNA for the CDR3: TGTGCCAGCAGCACGTTGACTAGCGGGAGTGGAGAGACCCAGTACTTC. The chain couples TRBV7-9 to TRBJ2-5; TRBD2 matches 12 bases. The ends lost 5 bases at V and 4 bases at J; junction bases unmatched: 8. This CDR3 comprises 16 residues. Germline lookup yields CDR1 SEHNR and CDR2 FQNEAQ (reference sequence). Based on the CDR3 plus reference TRBV7-9 and TRBJ2-5, the full variable domain is DTGVSQNPRHKITKRGQNVTFRCDPISEHNRLYWYRQTLGQGPEFLTYFQNEAQLEKSRLLSDRFSAERPKGSFSTLEIQRTEQGDSAMYLCASSTLTSGSGETQYFGPGTRLLVL.

This clonotype has more than one count but fewer than ten. The chain employs TRBV5-4 and TRBJ2-7; D remains ambiguous. The V end lost 4 bases, the J end lost 4 bases, and 15 bases lay between the germline ends. Germline assignment: CDR1 SGHNT and CDR2 YYREEE (reference sequence). The CDR3 is 14 amino acids. The CDR3 spells CASSPAGRWYEQYF. In nucleotides, the CDR3 is TGTGCCAGCAGCCCCGCCGGCAGGTGGTACGAGCAGTACTTC.

As to this clonotype: At one end the junction does not follow the germline gene, possibly because of a read error. V is TRBV7-7 and J is TRBJ2-5; maybe TRBD2 (5 bases). The last part of the DNA fits TRBJ2-1 better; the J call may be wrong. Germline V lookup: CDR1 SSHAT, CDR2 FNYEAQ (reference sequence). This CDR3 contains 18 residues. The CDR3 here is CASSLYGLADGVNNEQFF. CDR3 in DNA: TGTGCTAGCAGCTTATACGGGCTAGCCGATGGGGTTAACAATGAGCAGTTCTTC.

The gene calls are TRBV30 and TRBJ2-2, with D unresolved. V was clipped by 4 bases and J by 5 bases, with 14 bases between them. Germline CDR1 is GTSNPN and CDR2 is SVGIG (reference sequence). The CDR3 loop spans 14 amino acids. Here the CDR3 DNA reads TGTGCCTGGAAGGCTAGACGGCTTACCGGGGAGCTGTTTTTT. This translates into CAWKARRLTGELFF.

The gene calls are TRBV29-1 and TRBJ1-3; D is undetermined. The germline V gene has CDR1 SQVTM and CDR2 ANQGSEA. CDR3 length: 15 residues. V lost 4 bases, J lost 1 base, and 14 bases lay in between. The CDR3 region has the DNA TGCAGCGTTGTAGGTGCCAAGAATTCTGGAAACACCATATATTTT. Residues: CSVVGAKNSGNTIYF.

This clonotype was counted only a few times. The CDR3 is CASSPGHNEKLFF. The CDR3 DNA reads as TGTGCCAGCAGTCCGGGACATAACGAAAAACTGTTTTTT. This chain uses TRBV6-5 with TRBJ1-4, with D perhaps TRBD1 (6 bases). The CDR3 is 13 residues long. The ends were cut back, 5 bases at V and 8 bases at J, with 12 bases in the middle. Germline V gene lookup returns CDR1 MNHEY and CDR2 SVGAGI.

This clonotype appeared many times. This chain uses TRBV28 with TRBJ2-5, with D maybe TRBD2 (6 bases). Germline V gene sequence: CDR1 MDHEN, CDR2 SYDVKM. Trimming stripped 2 bases from V and 2 bases from J, with 9 bases between. This CDR3 has 14 amino acids. This CDR3 reads CASSLPRGQETQYF. CDR3 coding DNA: TGTGCCAGCAGTTTACCGCGGGGACAAGAGACCCAGTACTTC.

The chain combines TRBV9 with TRBJ2-6, with 9 nucleotides matching TRBD1. The CDR3 covers 16 residues. Germline lookup yields CDR1 SGDLS and CDR2 YYNGEE. V was clipped by 7 bases and J by 2 bases; unmatched bases: 7. CDR3 in amino acids: CASGSRQGAGANVLTF. DNA of the CDR3: TGTGCCAGCGGGTCTCGACAGGGGGCTGGGGCCAACGTCCTGACTTTC. The full variable domain, rest sourced from reference TRBV9 and TRBJ2-6, is DSGVTQTPKHLITATGQRVTLRCSPRSGDLSVYWYQQSLDQGLQFLIQYYNGEERAKGNILERFSAQQFPDLHSELNLSSLELGDSALYFCASGSRQGAGANVLTFGAGSRLTVL.

The chain has TRBV3-1 and TRBJ2-7; 12 bases match TRBD2. Germline-derived CDR1 and CDR2 are LGHDT and YNNKEL (reference sequence). The CDR3 consists of 15 residues. Unmatched junction bases numbered 6, after V lost 4 bases and J lost 5 bases. The CDR3 DNA reads as TGTGCCAGCAGCCTTTCTAGCGGGAGGGGCGACGAGCAGTACTTC. It yields the protein CASSLSSGRGDEQYF.

This clonotype has more than one count but fewer than ten. V and J are TRBV20-1 and TRBJ1-2; perhaps TRBD1 as D (5 bases). The V gene's germline CDR1 is DFQATT and CDR2 SNEGSKA (reference sequence). The V gene lost 0 bases and the J gene lost 7 bases, with 15 bases spanning the gap. The CDR3 has 14 residues. The CDR3 region is CSARDSREVSGYTF. The DNA for the CDR3 is TGCAGTGCTAGAGATTCCAGGGAGGTCAGTGGCTACACCTTC.

The rearrangement joins TRBV6-5 to TRBJ2-5, with a possible D match to TRBD2 (6 bases). With 2 bases removed from V and 3 bases from J, the gap between germline ends came to 13 bases. The CDR3 loop spans 15 amino acids. Germline V CDR1 and CDR2: MNHEY, SVGAGI. DNA for the CDR3: TGTGCCAGCAGTTACGGTCGGGGAGGAAAAGAGACCCAGTACTTC. Translation: CASSYGRGGKETQYF.

V gene TRBV7-9 combines with J gene TRBJ2-5, with TRBD1 matching 7 bases. The CDR3 has 14 residues. The V gene end was trimmed by 5 bases and the J gene end by 5 bases; junction bases not matched to a gene: 8. Per the germline V gene, CDR1 is SEHNR and CDR2 is FQNEAQ (reference sequence). The CDR3 DNA reads as TGTGCCAGCAGCCCCGTACAGGGGATGGAGACCCAGTACTTC. Its protein product is CASSPVQGMETQYF.

V usage is TRBV20-1 and J usage is TRBJ1-5; TRBD1 might be the D (6 bases). Trimming took off 2 bases at V and 6 bases at J, with 14 bases between the two ends. The CDR3 spans 14 residues. Germline CDR1 DFQATT, CDR2 SNEGSKA (reference sequence). CDR3 sequence: CSARPTGRSQPQHF. The CDR3 bases are TGCAGTGCTAGACCGACAGGCAGGAGTCAGCCCCAGCATTTT.

This clonotype was observed a handful of times. The rearrangement links TRBV4-2 to TRBJ1-6; TRBD1 is a possible D gene (5 bases). The CDR3 totals 13 residues. Trimming took off 3 bases at V and 8 bases at J, with 8 bases between the two ends. Per germline, CDR1 LGHNA and CDR2 YNFKEQ. The CDR3 sequence: CASSQKGYSPLHF. The DNA of the CDR3 is TGTGCCAGCAGCCAGAAGGGGTATTCACCCCTCCACTTT.

CDR3: CASSLLWESEETQYF. In nucleotides, the CDR3 is TGCGCCAGCAGCCTCCTGTGGGAGTCCGAAGAGACCCAGTACTTC. This rearrangement joins TRBV4-3 to TRBJ2-5, with D possibly TRBD2 on 5 matching bases. Germline V CDR1 and CDR2: LGHNA, YSLEER. There are 15 residues in the CDR3. With 4 bases removed from V and 3 bases from J, the gap between germline ends came to 15 bases.

V is TRBV7-9 and J is TRBJ2-2; no definite D call. Trimming stripped 1 base from V and 1 base from J, with 4 bases between. Germline V CDR1 and CDR2: SEHNR, FQNEAQ (reference sequence). The CDR3 loop spans 14 amino acids. In nucleotides, the CDR3 is TGTGCCAGCAGCTTAGGGGTGAACACCGGGGAGCTGTTTTTT. Translating it yields CASSLGVNTGELFF.

The chain uses TRBV7-2 and TRBJ1-1; D call uncertain. Germline CDR1 is SGHTA and CDR2 is FQGNSA. V dropped 5 bases and J dropped 3 bases, with 4 bases sitting between them. The CDR3 is 11 amino acids. CDR3 in DNA: TGTGCCAGCAGCAGATACACTGAAGCTTTCTTT. It yields the protein CASSRYTEAFF.

This clonotype has a handful of counts. CDR3 residues: CASSPSSGGAAPDAFF. The CDR3, as DNA: TGTGCCAGCAGCCCTAGCAGTGGAGGGGCCGCGCCGGATGCTTTCTTT. The chain employs TRBV12-3 or TRBV12-4 and TRBJ1-1; D perhaps matches TRBD1 (5 bases). V was shortened by 6 bases and J by 11 bases, with 28 bases between the two germline ends. CDR3 length: 16 amino acids.

V is TRBV28 and J is TRBJ2-7; TRBD2 matches 8 bases. V lost 7 bases and J lost 5; bases outside the gene matches: 16. There are 16 residues in the CDR3. Germline V gene lookup returns CDR1 MDHEN and CDR2 SYDVKM. The CDR3 DNA is TGTGCCAGCACCCCGTGGGGATCCGGGAGGGCTCACGAGCAGTACTTC. Amino acids: CASTPWGSGRAHEQYF.

The CDR3 DNA follows: TGCGCCAGCAGCTTGACCGGCCAGCGGGTGAAGACAGATACGCAGTATTTT. This gives the protein CASSLTGQRVKTDTQYF. This rearrangement joins TRBV5-1 to TRBJ2-3; D is perhaps TRBD2 (6 bases). The CDR3 is 17 residues long. Germline CDR1 and CDR2: SGHRS and YFSETQ. Trimming stripped 1 base from V and 3 bases from J, with 18 bases between.

The CDR3: CAEGGGLPYEQYF. Written as DNA, the CDR3 is TGTGCAGAAGGCGGCGGGCTACCCTACGAGCAGTACTTC. The chain couples TRBV7-2 to TRBJ2-7, with TRBD2 as a possible D gene (5 bases). The CDR3 is made up of 13 amino acids. Germline lookup yields CDR1 SGHTA and CDR2 FQGNSA.

The chain carries TRBV12-3 or TRBV12-4 and TRBJ2-7; D unclear. With the DNA end fitting TRBJ2-5 better, the J assignment may be wrong. The length of the CDR3 is 16 residues. Here the CDR3 reads CASSLPGPRIQETQYF. For the CDR3, the DNA is TGTGCCAGCAGTTTACCGGGTCCTCGTATTCAAGAGACCCAGTACTTC.

V usage is TRBV7-9 and J usage is TRBJ2-5, with D possibly being TRBD2 (6 bases). Near its end, the DNA agrees better with TRBJ2-1, so the J call may be wrong. The V gene's germline CDR1 is SEHNR and CDR2 FQNEAQ (reference sequence). The CDR3 is made up of 13 amino acids. The CDR3 nucleotides read TGTGCCAGCAGGGAATTAGCGGTCAATGAGCAGTTCTTC. Amino acids: CASRELAVNEQFF.

This clonotype was counted at least ten times. As DNA, the CDR3 is TGCAGCGTTGCGCACGCCCCCGGGACAGGGAGAGGCTACACCTTC. The encoded protein is CSVAHAPGTGRGYTF. This chain uses TRBV29-1 with TRBJ1-2; 9 positions match TRBD1. With V trimmed by 4 bases and J by 8 bases, 14 bases remained unmatched. This CDR3 spans 15 amino acids. Germline loops: CDR1 SQVTM, CDR2 ANQGSEA.

To note about this clonotype: A read error may be the cause here, since a much bigger clone is one base away. The V call is TRBV3-1, the J call TRBJ1-1, with 8 bases that match TRBD1. CDR3 length equals 14 residues. Germline loops: CDR1 LGHDT, CDR2 YNNKEL (reference sequence). The CDR3, as DNA: TGTGCCGGCAGCCTACAACAGGGGGTCACTGAAGCTTTCTTT. It is translated as CAGSLQQGVTEAFF.

A few counts support this clonotype. The rearrangement uses TRBV28 and TRBJ2-1; D may be TRBD2 (5 bases). CDR3 length equals 11 residues. V was trimmed by 6 bases and J by 10 bases, leaving 10 bases between them. Germline V gene lookup returns CDR1 MDHEN and CDR2 SYDVKM. CDR3 in amino acids: CASSLWEEQFF. The CDR3 DNA follows: TGTGCCAGCAGCCTATGGGAGGAGCAGTTCTTC. The complete variable domain, with remaining parts taken from reference TRBV28 and TRBJ2-1, reads DVKVTQSSRYLVKRTGEKVFLECVQDMDHENMFWYRQDPGLGLRLIYFSYDVKMKEKGDIPEGYSVSREKKERFSLILESASTNQTSMYLCASSLWEEQFFGPGTRLTVL.

The rearrangement joins TRBV5-1 to TRBJ2-2; D not certain. Germline assignment: CDR1 SGHRS and CDR2 YFSETQ. Trimming stripped 0 bases from V and 0 bases from J, with 18 bases between. This CDR3 is 19 amino acids long. Written as DNA, the CDR3 is TGCGCCAGCAGCTTGGCCGTAGGTTTCGCGACACCGAACACCGGGGAGCTGTTTTTT. Translating gives CASSLAVGFATPNTGELFF.